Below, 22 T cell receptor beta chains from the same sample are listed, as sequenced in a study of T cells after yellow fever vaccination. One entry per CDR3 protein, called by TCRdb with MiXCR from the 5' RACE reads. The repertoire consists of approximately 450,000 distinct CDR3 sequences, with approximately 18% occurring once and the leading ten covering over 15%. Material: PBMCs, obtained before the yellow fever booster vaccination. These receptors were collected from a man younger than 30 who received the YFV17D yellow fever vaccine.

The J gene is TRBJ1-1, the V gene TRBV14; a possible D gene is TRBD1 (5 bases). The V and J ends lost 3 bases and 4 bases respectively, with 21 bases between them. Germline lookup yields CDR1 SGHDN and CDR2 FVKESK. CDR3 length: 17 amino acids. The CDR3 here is CASSHSAGGQGLTEAFF. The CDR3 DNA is TGTGCCAGCAGCCATTCGGCCGGCGGGCAGGGCCTCACTGAAGCTTTCTTT.

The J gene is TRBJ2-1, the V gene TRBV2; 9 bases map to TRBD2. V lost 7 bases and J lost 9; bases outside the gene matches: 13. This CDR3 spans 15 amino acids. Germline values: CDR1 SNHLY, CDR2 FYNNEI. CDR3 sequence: CASTGDGGGASEQFF. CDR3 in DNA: TGTGCCAGCACGGGCGATGGCGGGGGGGCTAGTGAGCAGTTCTTC.

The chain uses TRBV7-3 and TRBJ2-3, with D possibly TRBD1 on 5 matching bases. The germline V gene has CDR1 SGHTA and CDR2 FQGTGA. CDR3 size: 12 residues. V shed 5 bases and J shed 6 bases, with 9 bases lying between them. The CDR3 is CASSNPGDTQYF. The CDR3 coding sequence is TGTGCCAGCAGCAACCCAGGGGATACGCAGTATTTT. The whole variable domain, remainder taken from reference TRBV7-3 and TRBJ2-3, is GAGVSQTPSNKVTEKGKYVELRCDPISGHTALYWYRQSLGQGPEFLIYFQGTGAADDSGLPNDRFFAVRPEGSVSTLKIQRTERGDSAVYLCASSNPGDTQYFGPGTRLTVL.

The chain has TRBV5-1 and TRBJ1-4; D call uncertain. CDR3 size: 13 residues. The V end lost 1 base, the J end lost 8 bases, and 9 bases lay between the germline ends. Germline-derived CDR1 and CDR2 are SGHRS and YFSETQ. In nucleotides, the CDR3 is TGCGCCAGCAGCTTGTGGTTCGGGGAAAAACTGTTTTTT. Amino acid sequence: CASSLWFGEKLFF.

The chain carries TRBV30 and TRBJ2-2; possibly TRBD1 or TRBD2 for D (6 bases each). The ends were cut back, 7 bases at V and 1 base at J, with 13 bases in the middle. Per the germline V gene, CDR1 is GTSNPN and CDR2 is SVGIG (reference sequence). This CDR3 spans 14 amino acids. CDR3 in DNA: TGTGCCTCCCCCGGGGGCTTGAACACCGGGGAGCTGTTTTTT. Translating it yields CASPGGLNTGELFF.

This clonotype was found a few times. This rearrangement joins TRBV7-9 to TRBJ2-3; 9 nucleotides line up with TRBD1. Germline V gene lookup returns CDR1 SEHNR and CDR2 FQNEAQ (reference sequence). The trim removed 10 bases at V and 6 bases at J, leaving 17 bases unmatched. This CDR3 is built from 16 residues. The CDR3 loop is CATARSRGQGSDTQYF. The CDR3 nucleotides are TGTGCCACCGCACGGAGCCGGGGACAGGGTTCGGATACGCAGTATTTT.

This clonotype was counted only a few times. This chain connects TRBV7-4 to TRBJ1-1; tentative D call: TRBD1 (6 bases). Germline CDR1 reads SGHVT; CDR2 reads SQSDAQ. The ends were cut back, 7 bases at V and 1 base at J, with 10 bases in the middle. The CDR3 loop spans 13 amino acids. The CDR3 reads CASKGVWNTEAFF. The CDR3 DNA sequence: TGTGCCAGCAAGGGGGTATGGAACACTGAAGCTTTCTTT. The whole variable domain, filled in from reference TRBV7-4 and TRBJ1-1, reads GAGVSQSPRYKVAKRGRDVALRCDSISGHVTLYWYRQTLGQGSEVLTYSQSDAQRDKSGRPSGRFSAERPERSVSTLKIQRTEQGDSAVYLCASKGVWNTEAFFGQGTRLTVV.

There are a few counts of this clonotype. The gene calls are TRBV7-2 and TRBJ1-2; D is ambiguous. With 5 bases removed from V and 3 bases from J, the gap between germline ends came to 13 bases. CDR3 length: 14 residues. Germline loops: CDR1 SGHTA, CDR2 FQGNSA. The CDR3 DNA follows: TGTGCCAGCAGCCTCGGCCAGTTGGACTATGGCTACACCTTC. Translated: CASSLGQLDYGYTF.

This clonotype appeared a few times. In nucleotides, the CDR3 is TGTGCTAGTGGTTTGGACACAGGGGGCAATCAGCCCCAGCATTTT. Encoded protein: CASGLDTGGNQPQHF. The chain is built from TRBV12-5 and TRBJ1-5; TRBD1 matches 7 bases. Germline CDR1 and CDR2: LGHNT and FRNRAP. The CDR3 consists of 15 residues. With V trimmed by 1 base and J by 2 bases, 2 bases remained unmatched.

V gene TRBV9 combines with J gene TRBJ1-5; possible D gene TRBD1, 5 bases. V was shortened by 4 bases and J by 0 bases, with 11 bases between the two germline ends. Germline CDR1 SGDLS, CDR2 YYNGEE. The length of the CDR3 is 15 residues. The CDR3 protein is CASSPTGDSNQPQHF. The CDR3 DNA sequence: TGTGCCAGCAGCCCAACGGGGGATAGCAATCAGCCCCAGCATTTT.

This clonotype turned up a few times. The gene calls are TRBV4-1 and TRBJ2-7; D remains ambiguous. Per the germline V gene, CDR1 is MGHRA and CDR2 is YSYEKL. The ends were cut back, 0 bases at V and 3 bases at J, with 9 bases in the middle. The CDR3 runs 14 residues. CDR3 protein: CASSQDQFFYEQYF. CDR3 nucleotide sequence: TGCGCCAGCAGCCAAGACCAGTTCTTCTACGAGCAGTACTTC.

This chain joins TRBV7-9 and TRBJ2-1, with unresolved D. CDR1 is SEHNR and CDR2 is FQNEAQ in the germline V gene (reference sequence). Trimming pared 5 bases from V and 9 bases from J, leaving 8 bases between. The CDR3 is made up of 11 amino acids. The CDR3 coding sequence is TGTGCCAGCAGCCTCTGGGGTGAGCAGTTCTTC. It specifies CASSLWGEQFF.

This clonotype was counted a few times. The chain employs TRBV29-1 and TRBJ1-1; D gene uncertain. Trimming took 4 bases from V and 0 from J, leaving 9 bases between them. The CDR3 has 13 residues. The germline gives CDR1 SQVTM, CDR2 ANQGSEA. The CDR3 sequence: CSVGTRLNTEAFF. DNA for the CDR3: TGCAGCGTTGGGACTCGATTGAACACTGAAGCTTTCTTT.

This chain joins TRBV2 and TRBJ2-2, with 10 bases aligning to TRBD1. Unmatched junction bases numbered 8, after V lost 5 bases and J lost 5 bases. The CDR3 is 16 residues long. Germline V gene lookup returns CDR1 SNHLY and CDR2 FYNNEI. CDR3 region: CASSLDRGPGTGELFF. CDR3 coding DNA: TGTGCCAGCAGTCTCGACAGGGGGCCAGGAACCGGGGAGCTGTTTTTT.

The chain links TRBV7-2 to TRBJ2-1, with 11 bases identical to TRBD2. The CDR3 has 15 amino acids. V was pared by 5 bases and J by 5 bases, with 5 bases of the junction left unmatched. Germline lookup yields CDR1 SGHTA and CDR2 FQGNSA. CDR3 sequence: CASSQRLAGNNEQFF. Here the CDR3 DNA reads TGTGCCAGCAGCCAAAGACTAGCGGGGAACAATGAGCAGTTCTTC. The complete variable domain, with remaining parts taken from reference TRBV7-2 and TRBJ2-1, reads GAGVSQSPSNKVTEKGKDVELRCDPISGHTALYWYRQSLGQGLEFLIYFQGNSAPDKSGLPSDRFSAERTGGSVSTLTIQRTQQEDSAVYLCASSQRLAGNNEQFFGPGTRLTVL.

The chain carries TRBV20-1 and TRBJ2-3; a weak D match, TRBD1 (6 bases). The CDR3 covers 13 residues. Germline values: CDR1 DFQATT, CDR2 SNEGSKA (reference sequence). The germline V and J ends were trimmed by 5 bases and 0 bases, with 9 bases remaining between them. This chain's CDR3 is CSAFDRSTDTQYF. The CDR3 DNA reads TGCAGTGCTTTTGACAGGAGCACAGATACGCAGTATTTT.

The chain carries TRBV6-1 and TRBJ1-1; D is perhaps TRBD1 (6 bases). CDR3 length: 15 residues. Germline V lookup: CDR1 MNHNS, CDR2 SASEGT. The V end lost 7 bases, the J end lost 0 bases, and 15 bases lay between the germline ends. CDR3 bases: TGTGCCAGCAAGGGTTGGGGGGCCCTGAACACTGAAGCTTTCTTT. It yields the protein CASKGWGALNTEAFF.

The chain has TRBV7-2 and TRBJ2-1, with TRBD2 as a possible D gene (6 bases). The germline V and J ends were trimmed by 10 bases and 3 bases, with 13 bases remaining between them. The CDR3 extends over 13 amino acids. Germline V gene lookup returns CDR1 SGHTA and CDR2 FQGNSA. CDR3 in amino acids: CATAQDYYNEQFF. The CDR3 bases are TGTGCCACCGCCCAGGACTACTACAATGAGCAGTTCTTC.

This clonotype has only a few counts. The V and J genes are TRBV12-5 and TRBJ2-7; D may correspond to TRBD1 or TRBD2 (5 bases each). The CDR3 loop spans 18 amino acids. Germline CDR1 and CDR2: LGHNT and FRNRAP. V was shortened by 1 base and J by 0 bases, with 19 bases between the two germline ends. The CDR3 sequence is CASGLAPSGDLLSYEQYF. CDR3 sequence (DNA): TGTGCTAGTGGTTTGGCCCCGTCCGGGGACCTCCTCTCCTACGAGCAGTACTTC.

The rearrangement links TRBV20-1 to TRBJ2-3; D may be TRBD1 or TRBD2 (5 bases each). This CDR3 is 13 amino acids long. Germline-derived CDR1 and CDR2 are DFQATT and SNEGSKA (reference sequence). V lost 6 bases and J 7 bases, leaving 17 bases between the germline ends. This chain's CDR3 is CSAPGLEGNTQYF. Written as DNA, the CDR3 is TGCAGTGCCCCCGGCTTAGAGGGGAATACGCAGTATTTT.

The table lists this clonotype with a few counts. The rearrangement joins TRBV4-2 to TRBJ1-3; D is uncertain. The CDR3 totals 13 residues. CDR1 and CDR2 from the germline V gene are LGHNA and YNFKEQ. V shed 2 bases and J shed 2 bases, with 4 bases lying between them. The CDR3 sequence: CASSQIAGNTIYF. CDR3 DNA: TGTGCCAGCAGCCAAATTGCTGGAAACACCATATATTTT.

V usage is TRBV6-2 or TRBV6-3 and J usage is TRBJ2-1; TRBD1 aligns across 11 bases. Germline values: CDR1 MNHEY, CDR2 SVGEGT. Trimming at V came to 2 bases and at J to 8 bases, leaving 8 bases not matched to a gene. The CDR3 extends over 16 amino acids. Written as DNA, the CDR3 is TGTGCCAGCAGTTACGGCTGGGACAGGGGGTTCCATGAGCAGTTCTTC. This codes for CASSYGWDRGFHEQFF.